These T cell receptor beta chains were read from a single sample in a study of T cells after yellow fever vaccination. One entry per CDR3 protein, called by TCRdb with MiXCR from the 5' RACE reads. The sample holds 400,000 to 450,000 distinct CDR3 sequences, 18% seen once. Source: PBMCs, taken before the yellow fever booster vaccination. These receptors all stem from a man younger than 35 who received the YFV17D yellow fever vaccine. Both conserved end residues are part of each CDR3. The D gene is left open where the match is weak. A row's size may be missing; if present it is once, few, many or a size class.

abundance: few; d_gene: -; j_gene: TRBJ1-3; v_gene: TRBV10-3; CDR3aa: CAITKGGDYSGNTIYF; CDR3nt: TGTGCCATCACGAAAGGGGGGGATTACTCTGGAAACACCATATATTTT
abundance: -; d_gene: TRBD1; j_gene: TRBJ1-2; v_gene: TRBV7-9; CDR3aa: CASRPNRGPNYGYTF; CDR3nt: TGTGCCAGCAGGCCTAACAGGGGGCCCAACTATGGCTACACCTTC
abundance: few; d_gene: -; j_gene: TRBJ1-1; v_gene: TRBV7-8; CDR3aa: CASRLGTVNTEAFF; CDR3nt: TGTGCCAGCAGGCTAGGTACCGTGAACACTGAAGCTTTCTTT
abundance: -; d_gene: -; j_gene: TRBJ1-1; v_gene: TRBV4-3; CDR3aa: CASSQEKGKTEAFF; CDR3nt: TGCGCCAGCAGCCAAGAGAAGGGAAAGACTGAAGCTTTCTTT
abundance: -; d_gene: -; j_gene: TRBJ2-3; v_gene: TRBV25-1; CDR3aa: CASSEFWAQYF; CDR3nt: TGTGCCAGCAGTGAATTCTGGGCGCAGTATTTT
abundance: -; d_gene: -; j_gene: TRBJ2-3; v_gene: TRBV19; CDR3aa: CASDAQGSADTQYF; CDR3nt: TGTGCCAGCGACGCCCAGGGGAGCGCAGATACGCAGTATTTT
abundance: -; d_gene: TRBD1; j_gene: TRBJ1-2; v_gene: TRBV12-3/TRBV12-4; CDR3aa: CASSRTGVTAYGYTF; CDR3nt: TGTGCCAGCAGCAGGACAGGGGTCACGGCCTATGGCTACACCTTC
abundance: -; d_gene: -; j_gene: TRBJ2-1; v_gene: TRBV7-3; CDR3aa: CASSLTLGGYNEQFF; CDR3nt: TGTGCCAGCAGCTTAACGTTAGGGGGCTACAATGAGCAGTTCTTC
abundance: -; d_gene: -; j_gene: TRBJ1-1; v_gene: TRBV7-3; CDR3aa: CASSLLARGTEAFF; CDR3nt: TGTGCCAGCAGCTTACTCGCCAGGGGAACTGAAGCTTTCTTT
abundance: -; d_gene: TRBD2; j_gene: TRBJ2-3; v_gene: TRBV28; CDR3aa: CASSFGSGGGGTDTQYF; CDR3nt: TGTGCCAGCAGTTTCGGTAGCGGGGGGGGCGGCACAGATACGCAGTATTTT
abundance: -; d_gene: TRBD1; j_gene: TRBJ1-2; v_gene: TRBV20-1; CDR3aa: CRPGRGKGGYTF; CDR3nt: TGCAGGCCCGGCAGGGGGAAAGGCGGCTACACCTTC
abundance: -; d_gene: -; j_gene: TRBJ1-1; v_gene: TRBV2; CDR3aa: CASTRLAVRTEAFF; CDR3nt: TGTGCCAGCACCCGGTTGGCGGTTCGGACTGAAGCTTTCTTT
abundance: -; d_gene: -; j_gene: TRBJ2-5; v_gene: TRBV5-6; CDR3aa: CASSPRQASQETQYF; CDR3nt: TGTGCCAGCAGCCCCCGACAGGCAAGCCAAGAGACCCAGTACTTC
abundance: -; d_gene: -; j_gene: TRBJ1-4; v_gene: TRBV4-2; CDR3aa: CASSPAGEGREKLFF; CDR3nt: TGTGCCAGCAGCCCAGCCGGAGAAGGGAGGGAAAAACTGTTTTTT
abundance: many; d_gene: TRBD1; j_gene: TRBJ2-3; v_gene: TRBV4-2; CDR3aa: CASSRGTGSTDTQYF; CDR3nt: TGTGCCAGCAGCAGAGGGACAGGGAGCACAGATACGCAGTATTTT
abundance: -; d_gene: TRBD1; j_gene: TRBJ1-1; v_gene: TRBV20-1; CDR3aa: CSDRGRETEAFF; CDR3nt: TGCAGTGACAGGGGTCGGGAAACTGAAGCTTTCTTT
abundance: -; d_gene: TRBD1; j_gene: TRBJ1-2; v_gene: TRBV2; CDR3aa: CASSGQGPGDF; CDR3nt: TGTGCCAGCAGTGGACAGGGCCCCGGGGACTTC
abundance: -; d_gene: TRBD1; j_gene: TRBJ2-7; v_gene: TRBV7-9; CDR3aa: CASSFGTGYQEQYF; CDR3nt: TGTGCCAGCAGCTTCGGGACAGGGTATCAGGAGCAGTACTTC
abundance: -; d_gene: -; j_gene: TRBJ1-2; v_gene: TRBV12-3/TRBV12-4; CDR3aa: CASSLVRLYGYTF; CDR3nt: TGTGCCAGCAGTTTGGTGCGCCTCTATGGCTACACCTTC
abundance: many; d_gene: -; j_gene: TRBJ2-3; v_gene: TRBV10-3; CDR3aa: CAISLGGLRAGRADTQYF; CDR3nt: TGTGCCATCAGCCTGGGGGGGCTTCGAGCGGGGAGGGCGGATACGCAGTATTTT
abundance: -; d_gene: TRBD1; j_gene: TRBJ2-7; v_gene: TRBV7-2; CDR3aa: CASRTTGTGDYEQYF; CDR3nt: TGTGCCAGCAGAACTACCGGGACAGGGGACTACGAGCAGTACTTC
abundance: -; d_gene: TRBD1; j_gene: TRBJ1-2; v_gene: TRBV18; CDR3aa: CASSPAVGQGIYGYTF; CDR3nt: TGTGCCAGCTCACCAGCGGTGGGACAGGGCATTTATGGCTACACCTTC
abundance: few; d_gene: -; j_gene: TRBJ2-2; v_gene: TRBV9; CDR3aa: CASSTHTGELFF; CDR3nt: TGTGCCAGCAGCACCCACACCGGGGAGCTGTTTTTT
abundance: -; d_gene: -; j_gene: TRBJ2-1; v_gene: TRBV7-6; CDR3aa: CASSLSGLAVHEQFF; CDR3nt: TGTGCCAGCAGCTTAAGCGGGCTAGCAGTCCATGAGCAGTTCTTC
abundance: -; d_gene: -; j_gene: TRBJ1-3; v_gene: TRBV6-5; CDR3aa: CASSYSRYSGNTIYF; CDR3nt: TGTGCCAGCAGTTACTCTCGGTACTCTGGAAACACCATATATTTT
abundance: many; d_gene: -; j_gene: TRBJ2-1; v_gene: TRBV7-3; CDR3aa: CASSLQGGNEQFF; CDR3nt: TGTGCCAGCAGCTTACAGGGGGGCAATGAGCAGTTCTTC
abundance: few; d_gene: TRBD1; j_gene: TRBJ2-4; v_gene: TRBV6-2/TRBV6-3; CDR3aa: CASSGQGAKNIQYF; CDR3nt: TGTGCCAGCAGTGGACAGGGCGCCAAAAACATTCAGTACTTC
abundance: few; d_gene: -; j_gene: TRBJ2-1; v_gene: TRBV5-8; CDR3aa: CASSLALWQGSYNEQFF; CDR3nt: TGTGCCAGCAGCTTGGCCTTATGGCAGGGCTCTTACAATGAGCAGTTCTTC
abundance: many; d_gene: TRBD1; j_gene: TRBJ2-7; v_gene: TRBV10-3; CDR3aa: CAISEYRTGRSYEQYF; CDR3nt: TGTGCCATCAGTGAGTACAGGACAGGGCGTTCCTACGAGCAGTACTTC
abundance: many; d_gene: TRBD1; j_gene: TRBJ2-1; v_gene: TRBV27; CDR3aa: CASRLPGQGNNEQFF; CDR3nt: TGTGCCAGCAGGCTACCGGGACAGGGGAATAATGAGCAGTTCTTC
abundance: -; d_gene: TRBD1; j_gene: TRBJ1-5; v_gene: TRBV20-1; CDR3aa: CSGQGGNQPQHF; CDR3nt: TGCAGTGGACAGGGAGGAAATCAGCCCCAGCATTTT
abundance: few; d_gene: TRBD2; j_gene: TRBJ2-1; v_gene: TRBV5-1; CDR3aa: CASSRTSGGLNEQFF; CDR3nt: TGCGCCAGCAGCCGAACTAGCGGGGGGTTGAATGAGCAGTTCTTC
abundance: -; d_gene: -; j_gene: TRBJ2-7; v_gene: TRBV7-2; CDR3aa: CASSLSRGRFYEQYF; CDR3nt: TGTGCCAGCAGCTTAAGCAGGGGCAGATTCTACGAGCAGTACTTC
abundance: few; d_gene: TRBD2; j_gene: TRBJ2-5; v_gene: TRBV3-1; CDR3aa: CASSPTGAGQETQYF; CDR3nt: TGTGCCAGCAGCCCTACAGGAGCGGGGCAAGAGACCCAGTACTTC
abundance: -; d_gene: -; j_gene: TRBJ2-1; v_gene: TRBV11-2; CDR3aa: CASSDGPGGLNEQFF; CDR3nt: TGTGCCAGCAGCGACGGGCCGGGGGGCCTCAATGAGCAGTTCTTC
abundance: -; d_gene: -; j_gene: TRBJ2-2; v_gene: TRBV5-1; CDR3aa: CASSPWGGADTGELFF; CDR3nt: TGCGCCAGCAGCCCTTGGGGGGGCGCGGACACCGGGGAGCTGTTTTTT
abundance: few; d_gene: -; j_gene: TRBJ1-4; v_gene: TRBV3-1; CDR3aa: CASSQHGEKLFF; CDR3nt: TGTGCCAGCAGCCAACATGGTGAAAAACTGTTTTTT
abundance: -; d_gene: -; j_gene: TRBJ1-4; v_gene: TRBV3-1; CDR3aa: CASSRRGDYSVKEKLFF; CDR3nt: TGTGCCAGCAGCCGACGAGGGGATTACAGTGTAAAGGAAAAACTGTTTTTT
abundance: many; d_gene: TRBD1; j_gene: TRBJ1-1; v_gene: TRBV10-3; CDR3aa: CAISEPGQGGTEAFF; CDR3nt: TGTGCCATCAGTGAGCCGGGACAGGGGGGCACTGAAGCTTTCTTT
abundance: -; d_gene: -; j_gene: TRBJ1-1; v_gene: TRBV12-3/TRBV12-4; CDR3aa: CASSLWGTAEAFF; CDR3nt: TGTGCCAGCAGTTTATGGGGAACGGCTGAAGCTTTCTTT
abundance: -; d_gene: TRBD1; j_gene: TRBJ2-6; v_gene: TRBV29-1; CDR3aa: CSVEAVRGSDGANVLTF; CDR3nt: TGCAGCGTTGAGGCGGTCAGGGGGTCGGATGGGGCCAACGTCCTGACTTTC
abundance: few; d_gene: -; j_gene: TRBJ2-2; v_gene: TRBV27; CDR3aa: CASSSQGYTGELFF; CDR3nt: TGTGCCAGCAGTTCGCAGGGGTACACCGGGGAGCTGTTTTTT
abundance: few; d_gene: TRBD1; j_gene: TRBJ2-5; v_gene: TRBV18; CDR3aa: CASSPKDRDLSQTQYF; CDR3nt: TGTGCCAGCTCACCAAAGGACAGGGACCTTTCACAGACCCAGTACTTC
abundance: -; d_gene: -; j_gene: TRBJ1-6; v_gene: TRBV12-3/TRBV12-4; CDR3aa: CASSFGGAYNSPLHF; CDR3nt: TGTGCCAGCAGTTTCGGGGGGGCGTATAATTCACCCCTCCACTTT
abundance: -; d_gene: TRBD2; j_gene: TRBJ2-3; v_gene: TRBV7-3; CDR3aa: CASSFASGGLSTDTQYF; CDR3nt: TGTGCCAGCAGCTTCGCTAGCGGGGGGCTTAGCACAGATACGCAGTATTTT
abundance: few; d_gene: -; j_gene: TRBJ1-1; v_gene: TRBV6-5; CDR3aa: CASSYSGVVTEAFF; CDR3nt: TGTGCCAGCAGTTACTCAGGGGTAGTCACTGAAGCTTTCTTT
abundance: -; d_gene: -; j_gene: TRBJ1-1; v_gene: TRBV20-1; CDR3aa: CSAKGRVETEAFF; CDR3nt: TGCAGTGCTAAGGGCAGGGTGGAGACTGAAGCTTTCTTT
abundance: many; d_gene: TRBD1; j_gene: TRBJ2-4; v_gene: TRBV20-1; CDR3aa: CSAKTGTNIQYF; CDR3nt: TGCAGTGCTAAGACAGGGACGAACATTCAGTACTTC
abundance: few; d_gene: -; j_gene: TRBJ1-1; v_gene: TRBV18; CDR3aa: CASSARFEAFF; CDR3nt: TGTGCCAGCTCAGCTCGGTTCGAAGCTTTCTTT
abundance: -; d_gene: -; j_gene: TRBJ2-7; v_gene: TRBV18; CDR3aa: CASSPPGHSRGSYEQYF; CDR3nt: TGTGCCAGCTCCCCCCCGGGACACTCGAGGGGGTCCTACGAGCAGTACTTC
abundance: -; d_gene: -; j_gene: TRBJ2-5; v_gene: TRBV7-9; CDR3aa: CASSSIRQGIQETQYF; CDR3nt: TGTGCCAGCAGCTCGATTCGGCAGGGTATTCAAGAGACCCAGTACTTC